A selection of T cell receptor beta chains follows, all from one sample in a study of T cells in localized non-small cell lung cancer. This table comes from immunoSEQ multiplex PCR, and its TCRdb copy is limited to in-frame clones, with some not included. The data contain 70,000 to 90,000 clones, over 75% of them singletons. The starting material was peripheral blood, obtained before any cancer treatment. The receptor source for this set is a female donor older than 55 with stage I lung adenocarcinoma. The CDR3 runs from the conserved cysteine through the conserved F or W. Each record gives: D gene, V gene, J gene, clone size, CDR3 length, CDR3 protein, CDR3 DNA. The D gene is left open where the match is weak. Size values are once, few and many counts, or a class for expanded clones, and some rows have none.

d_call: TRBD1
v_call: TRBV7-2
j_call: TRBJ1-2
clone_size: few
cdr3_length: 16
cdr3_aa: CASSLAPGQGANGYTF
cdr3_nt: TGTGCCAGCAGCTTAGCCCCGGGACAGGGGGCAAATGGCTACACCTTC

d_call: -
v_call: TRBV15
j_call: TRBJ2-7
clone_size: -
cdr3_length: 14
cdr3_aa: CATSTTGGPYEQYF
cdr3_nt: TGTGCCACCAGCACCACGGGGGGCCCCTACGAGCAGTACTTC

d_call: TRBD2
v_call: TRBV11-2
j_call: TRBJ2-7
clone_size: -
cdr3_length: 17
cdr3_aa: CASSLGGTSGRPYEQYF
cdr3_nt: TGTGCCAGCAGCTTAGGAGGGACTAGCGGGAGGCCCTACGAGCAGTACTTC

d_call: TRBD1
v_call: TRBV11-2
j_call: TRBJ2-7
clone_size: -
cdr3_length: 14
cdr3_aa: CASSLGAAGGEQYF
cdr3_nt: TGTGCCAGCAGCTTAGGGGCGGCAGGGGGCGAGCAGTACTTC

d_call: -
v_call: TRBV28
j_call: TRBJ2-7
clone_size: -
cdr3_length: 16
cdr3_aa: CASKTIGFGPDYEQYF
cdr3_nt: TGTGCCAGCAAAACTATCGGCTTCGGACCAGACTACGAGCAGTACTTC

d_call: -
v_call: TRBV7-3
j_call: TRBJ2-7
clone_size: -
cdr3_length: 13
cdr3_aa: CASTKGTNYEQYF
cdr3_nt: TGTGCCAGCACTAAAGGGACAAACTACGAGCAGTACTTC

d_call: -
v_call: TRBV6-5
j_call: TRBJ1-1
clone_size: -
cdr3_length: 14
cdr3_aa: CASSYGGANTEAFF
cdr3_nt: TGTGCCAGCAGTTACGGGGGGGCAAACACTGAAGCTTTCTTT

d_call: TRBD1
v_call: TRBV2
j_call: TRBJ1-1
clone_size: -
cdr3_length: 14
cdr3_aa: CASRDRAGDTEAFF
cdr3_nt: TGTGCCAGCAGGGACAGGGCAGGGGACACTGAAGCTTTCTTT

d_call: TRBD2
v_call: TRBV7-3
j_call: TRBJ2-7
clone_size: -
cdr3_length: 15
cdr3_aa: CASSLRGGTSSEQYF
cdr3_nt: TGTGCCAGCAGCTTAAGAGGTGGGACTAGCAGCGAGCAGTACTTC

d_call: TRBD2
v_call: TRBV7-3
j_call: TRBJ2-5
clone_size: -
cdr3_length: 16
cdr3_aa: CASSLTASGRAREQYF
cdr3_nt: TGTGCCAGCAGCTTAACGGCTAGCGGGAGGGCCAGGGAGCAGTACTTC

d_call: -
v_call: TRBV6-5
j_call: TRBJ1-1
clone_size: -
cdr3_length: 11
cdr3_aa: CASSKSLGAFF
cdr3_nt: TGTGCCAGCAGCAAATCCCTGGGAGCTTTCTTT

d_call: -
v_call: TRBV7-3
j_call: TRBJ1-2
clone_size: many
cdr3_length: 13
cdr3_aa: CASSLSQGNGYTF
cdr3_nt: TGTGCCAGCAGCTTATCCCAGGGGAATGGCTACACCTTC

d_call: TRBD1
v_call: TRBV28
j_call: TRBJ1-3
clone_size: -
cdr3_length: 17
cdr3_aa: CASSLTGTGGSGNTIYF
cdr3_nt: TGTGCCAGCAGTCTCACCGGGACAGGGGGTTCTGGAAACACCATATATTTT

d_call: -
v_call: TRBV5-1
j_call: TRBJ2-1
clone_size: -
cdr3_length: 15
cdr3_aa: CASIGLGGEYNEQFF
cdr3_nt: TGCGCCAGCATTGGTTTAGGCGGGGAGTACAATGAGCAGTTCTTC

d_call: -
v_call: TRBV28
j_call: TRBJ1-5
clone_size: -
cdr3_length: 15
cdr3_aa: CASRLQGWSNQPQHF
cdr3_nt: TGTGCCAGCAGATTACAGGGCTGGAGCAATCAGCCCCAGCATTTT

d_call: TRBD2
v_call: TRBV27
j_call: TRBJ2-1
clone_size: -
cdr3_length: 13
cdr3_aa: CASSLGLANEQFF
cdr3_nt: TGTGCCAGCAGTTTGGGACTAGCGAATGAGCAGTTCTTC

d_call: -
v_call: TRBV28
j_call: TRBJ2-4
clone_size: -
cdr3_length: 16
cdr3_aa: CASRGAGGLAKNIQYF
cdr3_nt: TGTGCCAGCAGGGGAGCCGGGGGATTAGCCAAAAACATTCAGTACTTC

d_call: TRBD2
v_call: TRBV5-8
j_call: TRBJ2-5
clone_size: -
cdr3_length: 17
cdr3_aa: CASSVGLAGAAQETQYF
cdr3_nt: TGTGCCAGCAGCGTGGGACTAGCGGGGGCTGCCCAAGAGACCCAGTACTTC

d_call: TRBD2
v_call: TRBV9
j_call: TRBJ2-5
clone_size: -
cdr3_length: 14
cdr3_aa: CASSVSGRGETQYF
cdr3_nt: TGTGCCAGCAGCGTAAGCGGGAGGGGAGAGACCCAGTACTTC